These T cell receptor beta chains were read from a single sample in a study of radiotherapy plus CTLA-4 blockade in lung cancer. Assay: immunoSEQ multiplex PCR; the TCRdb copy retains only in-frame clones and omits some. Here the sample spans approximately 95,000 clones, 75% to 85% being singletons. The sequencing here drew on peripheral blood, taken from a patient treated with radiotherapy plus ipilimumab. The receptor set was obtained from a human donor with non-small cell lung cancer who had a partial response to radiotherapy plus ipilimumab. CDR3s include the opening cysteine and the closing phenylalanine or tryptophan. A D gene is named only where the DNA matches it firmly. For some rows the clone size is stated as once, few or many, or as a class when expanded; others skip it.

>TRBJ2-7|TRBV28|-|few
TGTGCCAGCAGTTTAAACCGGCCCGTACGGGGCTACGAGCAGTACTTC
CASSLNRPVRGYEQYF
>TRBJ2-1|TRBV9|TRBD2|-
TGTGCCAGCAGCGTAATAGCGGGAGGTTGGAATGAGCAGTTCTTC
CASSVIAGGWNEQFF
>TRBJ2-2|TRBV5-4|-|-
TGTGCCAGCAGCCAACGGGACTCCTACACCGGGGAGCTGTTTTTT
CASSQRDSYTGELFF
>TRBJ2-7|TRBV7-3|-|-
TGTGCCAGCAGCTTAGTCCCCAGGTCCTCCTACGAGCAGTACTTC
CASSLVPRSSYEQYF
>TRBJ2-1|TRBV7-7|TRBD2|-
TGTGCCAGCAGCTTAGGAGGAGCGGGAGCTGAGCAGTTCTTC
CASSLGGAGAEQFF
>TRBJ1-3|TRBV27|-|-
TGTGCCAGCAGTTTATCGTCCGTCCCAGACTCTGGAAACACCATATATTTT
CASSLSSVPDSGNTIYF
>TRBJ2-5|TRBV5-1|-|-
TGCGCCAGCAGCTTGGGGGCTACGCTGGAGACCCAGTACTTC
CASSLGATLETQYF
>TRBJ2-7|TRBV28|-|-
TGTGCCAGCAGTTTCCCCACAGGGACCTCCTACGAGCAGTACTTC
CASSFPTGTSYEQYF
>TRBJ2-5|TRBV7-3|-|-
TGTGCCAGCAGCCCTACAGGGTTACAAGAGACCCAGTACTTC
CASSPTGLQETQYF
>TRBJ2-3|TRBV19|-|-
TGTGCCAGTAGTAGGGGCGGGAAAGCCGGAGATACGCAGTATTTT
CASSRGGKAGDTQYF
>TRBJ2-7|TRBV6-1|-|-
TGTGCCGCAGCGGCATACGAGCAGTACTTC
CAAAAYEQYF
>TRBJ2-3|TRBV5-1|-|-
TGCGCCAGCAGCTTCAGTTTGTTGGGGAGGATGGGCACAGATACGCAGTATTTT
CASSFSLLGRMGTDTQYF
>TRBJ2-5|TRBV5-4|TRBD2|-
TGTGCCAGCAGCCGGGTCCCGGGACTAGCGGAGACCCAGTACTTC
CASSRVPGLAETQYF
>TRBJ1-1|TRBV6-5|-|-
TGTGCCAGCAGTAACCGAGGAGTTGAAGCTTTCTTT
CASSNRGVEAFF
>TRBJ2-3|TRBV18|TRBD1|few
TGTGCCAGCTCACCCGGACAGGGGAACGCAGATACGCAGTATTTT
CASSPGQGNADTQYF
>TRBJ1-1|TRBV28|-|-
TGTGCCAGCCAGACAGCACAGAACACTGAAGCTTTCTTT
CASQTAQNTEAFF
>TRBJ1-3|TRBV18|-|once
TGTGCCAGCTCACTCCTTTCGGCAGGCGACTCTGGAAACACCATATATTTT
CASSLLSAGDSGNTIYF
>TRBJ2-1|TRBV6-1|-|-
TGTGCCAGCAGTGGGAACAGCCCGAGCTCCTACAATGAGCAGTTCTTC
CASSGNSPSSYNEQFF
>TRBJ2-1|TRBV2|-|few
TGTGCCAGCGATATAACAGGCAACAATGAGCAGTTCTTC
CASDITGNNEQFF
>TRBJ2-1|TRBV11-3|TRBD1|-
TGTGCCAGCAGCGGACAGGGGGCTGGGGATGAGCAGTTCTTC
CASSGQGAGDEQFF
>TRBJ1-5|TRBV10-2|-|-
TGCGCCAGCAACCCTTCGGACAGTAGCAATCAGCCCCAGCATTTT
CASNPSDSSNQPQHF
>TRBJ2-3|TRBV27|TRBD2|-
TGTGCCAGCAGTCCTGTCGGGACTAGCGTCACAGATACGCAGTATTTT
CASSPVGTSVTDTQYF
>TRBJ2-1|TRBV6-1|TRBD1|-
TGTGCCAGCAGTGTCGTAGGGGGACAGAGCGGCTACAATGAGCAGTTCTTC
CASSVVGGQSGYNEQFF
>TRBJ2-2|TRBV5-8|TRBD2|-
TGTGCCAGCAGCCCGGGACTAGCGGGAGTTACGTCCGGGGAGCTGTTTTTT
CASSPGLAGVTSGELFF
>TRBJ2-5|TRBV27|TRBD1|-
TGTGCCAGCAGTTCCCCTCCAGGGGGCTCGGAGACCCAGTACTTC
CASSSPPGGSETQYF
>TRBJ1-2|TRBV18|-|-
TGTGCCAGCTCACCGGGGTACAGGGAAGACTACACCTTC
CASSPGYREDYTF
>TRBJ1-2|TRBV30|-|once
TGTGCCTGGAGTCTTCTTAGTGGCTATGGCTACACCTTC
CAWSLLSGYGYTF
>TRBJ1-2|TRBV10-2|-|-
TGCGCCAGCAGTGAACCCGGACTCGGGGACTATGGCTACACCTTC
CASSEPGLGDYGYTF
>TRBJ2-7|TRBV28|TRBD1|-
TGTGCCAGCAGTGCCTACGGCCGGGACAGGCCCTACGAGCAGTACTTC
CASSAYGRDRPYEQYF
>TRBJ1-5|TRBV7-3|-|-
TGTGCCAGCAGCTTACAGAGCAATCAGCCCCAGCATTTT
CASSLQSNQPQHF
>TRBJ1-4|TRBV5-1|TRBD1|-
TGCGCCAGCAGCAGCGGGACAGGGGGAGAAAAACTGTTTTTT
CASSSGTGGEKLFF
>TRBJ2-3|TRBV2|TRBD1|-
TGTGCCAGCAGTGTGGAGGGACAGGGGTCAGATACGCAGTATTTT
CASSVEGQGSDTQYF
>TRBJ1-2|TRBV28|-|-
TGTGCCAGCAGTTTATTAGTTAACTATGGCTACACCTTC
CASSLLVNYGYTF
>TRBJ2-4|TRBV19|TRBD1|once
TGTGCCAGTAGTATAGATCGACAGGGTATAATCGGCGGAAACATTCAGTACTTC
CASSIDRQGIIGGNIQYF
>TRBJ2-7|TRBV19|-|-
TGTGCCAGTAGTGAGGGCAGCCGACGCGAGCAGTACTTC
CASSEGSRREQYF
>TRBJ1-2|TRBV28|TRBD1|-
TGTGCCAGCAGTTTAGAGGGGGCAGGAGGCTACACCTTC
CASSLEGAGGYTF
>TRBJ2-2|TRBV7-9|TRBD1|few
TGTGCCAGCAGGGGGACAGGGGGCACCGGGGAGCTGTTTTTT
CASRGTGGTGELFF
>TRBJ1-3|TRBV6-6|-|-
TGTGCCAGCACTCCAGGGCTGAGAGGAAACACCATATATTTT
CASTPGLRGNTIYF
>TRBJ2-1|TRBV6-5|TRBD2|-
TGTGCCAGCAGTTACTCTGGCGGGAGGGGTGGCAATGAGCAGTTCTTC
CASSYSGGRGGNEQFF
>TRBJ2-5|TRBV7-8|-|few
TGTGCCAGCAGCCAAAAGACGCGGGTTCAAGAGACCCAGTACTTC
CASSQKTRVQETQYF